Following are 20 T cell receptor beta chains from one sample sequenced in a study of regulatory T cells in long-lasting Graves disease listed by TCRdb under 2021. The time point label on this specimen signifies: newly diagnosed GD, antithyroid drugs for less than 3 months. For both TCR sequencing and RNA sequencing, RNA was extracted from PBMCs in TRIzol. The library was built by means of multiplex PCR. TCRdb shows the sequencer as Illumina HiSeq 4000. CDR3 regions were amplified by Arm-PCR with iRepertoire HTBI primers to construct TCR beta libraries. Starting from the raw public reads, TCRdb applied fastp trimming at Q25, assembled clones with MiXCR and retained in-frame beta chains. Each record represents a unique CDR3 protein, reported with the most common genes and DNA among its rows. The sample table lists about 440,000 distinct CDR3 sequences, more than 13% of them with a count of one. The biggest ten clones account for approximately 16% of the sample.

The same specimen was also included in a second study, on T cells in Graves' hyperthyroidism and ophthalmopathy.

The specimen was peripheral blood mononuclear cells (PBMCs), collected at new diagnosis, from a patient treated with antithyroid drugs. These TCRs come from a woman aged 25 to 39 with Graves disease. Donor details come from another sample of the same person, matched by shared clones.

Ten or more counts support this clonotype. The chain has TRBV14 and TRBJ2-1; either TRBD1 or TRBD2 may fit D (5 bases each). With 3 bases removed from V and 6 bases from J, the gap between germline ends came to 18 bases. The CDR3 totals 16 residues. Germline assignment: CDR1 SGHDN and CDR2 FVKESK. As DNA, the CDR3 is TGTGCCAGCAGCCACCGTGCTGGGGGAGAGAGCAATGAGCAGTTCTTC. Its protein product is CASSHRAGGESNEQFF.

CDR3 protein: CASRARTSGSHEQYF. The CDR3 nucleotides read TGTGCCAGCAGGGCCAGGACTAGCGGGAGCCACGAGCAGTACTTC. The chain joins TRBV2 to TRBJ2-7, with 13 bases aligning to TRBD2. The CDR3 consists of 15 residues. Germline values: CDR1 SNHLY, CDR2 FYNNEI. The junction had 7 bases not matched to a gene; V was cut back by 6 bases and J by 5 bases.

The chain couples TRBV28 to TRBJ2-3; 8 bases agree with TRBD1. CDR3 length equals 15 residues. Trimming removed 2 bases from V and 2 bases from J; junction bases left unmatched: 3. CDR1 is MDHEN, CDR2 SYDVKM, per germline. In DNA form, the CDR3 reads TGTGCCAGCAGTTTAGGACAGGGAGACACAGATACGCAGTATTTT. It specifies CASSLGQGDTDTQYF.

The V call is TRBV10-3, the J call TRBJ2-5; the D gene is possibly TRBD2 (6 bases). CDR1 and CDR2 (germline): ENHRY, SYGVKD. V was trimmed by 2 bases and J by 1 base, leaving 14 bases between them. This CDR3 has 16 amino acids. CDR3 bases: TGTGCCATCAGTGAGGGGGACTCCGACCTCCAAGAGACCCAGTACTTC. This encodes CAISEGDSDLQETQYF.

This clonotype has more than one count but fewer than ten. At one of its ends the junction is not consistent with the germline gene, which may arise from a read error. The chain couples TRBV7-9 to TRBJ2-5; TRBD2 aligns across 8 bases. CDR3 length: 15 residues. The V gene's germline CDR1 is SEHNR and CDR2 FQNEAQ (reference sequence). In DNA, the CDR3 is TGTGCCAGCAGATTAGCGGGGAGCTCCCAAGAGACCCAGTACTTC. Protein: CASRLAGSSQETQYF.

This clonotype has only a few counts. This chain links TRBV6-7 with TRBJ1-1; the match to TRBD1 covers 10 bases. TRBV6-7 is filed as an ORF, its function uncertain. With 5 bases clipped from V and 6 bases from J, the junction kept 6 bases outside the gene matches. The CDR3 runs to 14 residues. CDR3 in amino acids: CASSPGTGEAEAFF. The CDR3 DNA is TGTGCCAGCAGTCCTGGGACAGGGGAGGCTGAAGCTTTCTTT.

This clonotype appeared many times. The chain employs TRBV12-3 or TRBV12-4 and TRBJ1-6, with D hard to call. CDR3 length: 14 residues. V lost 5 bases to trimming and J lost 5 bases, with 10 bases between them. For the CDR3, the DNA is TGTGCCAGCAGTCCCCCCGGCCATAATTCACCCCTCCACTTT. It codes for CASSPPGHNSPLHF.

This clonotype was recorded a few times. V gene TRBV5-6 combines with J gene TRBJ1-1, with D perhaps TRBD1 (6 bases). The germline CDR1 and CDR2 sequences are SGHDT and YYEEEE. This CDR3 is 16 amino acids long. V was trimmed by 1 base and J by 11 bases, leaving 24 bases between them. The CDR3 DNA reads as TGTGCCAGCAGCTTGTGGGGGGGGGCACGAGGGGGGGCGGCTTTCTTT. Protein product: CASSLWGGARGGAAFF.

This clonotype was seen ten or more times. The J gene is TRBJ1-1, the V gene TRBV18; D might be TRBD1 (5 bases). V was trimmed by 7 bases and J by 1 base, leaving 10 bases between them. Germline CDR1 KGHSH, CDR2 LQKENI. CDR3 length: 13 residues. The CDR3 coding sequence is TGTGCCAGCTGTCCCGGGGCGAACACTGAAGCTTTCTTT. The encoded protein is CASCPGANTEAFF. The full variable domain, in which reference TRBV18 and TRBJ1-1 provide the parts outside the CDR3, is NAGVMQNPRHLVRRRGQEARLRCSPMKGHSHVYWYRQLPEEGLKFMVYLQKENIIDESGMPKERFSAEFPKEGPSILRIQQVVRGDSAAYFCASCPGANTEAFFGQGTRLTVV.

This clonotype has at least ten counts. J is TRBJ2-1 and V is TRBV16; no firm D call. V lost 4 bases to trimming and J lost 0 bases, with 7 bases between them. The CDR3 runs to 14 residues. Per the germline V gene, CDR1 is KGHSY and CDR2 is FQNENV. CDR3 sequence (DNA): TGTGCCAGCAGCCTGCAAGGCTCCTACAATGAGCAGTTCTTC. This codes for CASSLQGSYNEQFF.

The chain joins TRBV27 to TRBJ2-2; D is perhaps TRBD1 or TRBD2 (5 bases each). The CDR3 length is 15 residues. The germline CDR1 and CDR2 sequences are MNHEY and SMNVEV (reference sequence). V gave up 7 bases and J gave up 0 bases, with 12 bases separating them. The CDR3 region is CASTQKGPNTGELFF. Written as DNA, the CDR3 is TGTGCCAGCACCCAGAAGGGACCGAACACCGGGGAGCTGTTTTTT.

This clonotype was counted at least ten times. This sequence joins TRBV12-5 and TRBJ1-5; D uncertain. CDR3 length: 12 amino acids. V lost 2 bases, J lost 4 bases, and 3 bases lay in between. The germline V gene has CDR1 LGHNT and CDR2 FRNRAP. The CDR3 protein is CASGLSNQPQHF. The CDR3 DNA sequence: TGTGCTAGTGGTTTGTCGAATCAGCCCCAGCATTTT.

About this clonotype itself: A much larger clone lies a single base off, so this may be a read error. The CDR3: CASSSEGRVRETQYF. The CDR3 region has the DNA TGTGCCAGCAGCTCGGAGGGGAGAGTTCGCGAGACCCAGTACTTC. The V call is TRBV7-2, the J call TRBJ2-5, with a possible D match to TRBD2 (6 bases). Germline V lookup: CDR1 SGHTA, CDR2 FQGNSA. The CDR3 is 15 amino acids. V dropped 4 bases and J dropped 5 bases, with 17 bases sitting between them.

The sample holds many counts of this clonotype. The rearrangement uses TRBV5-1 and TRBJ1-2, with 9 nucleotides matching TRBD1. Germline V gene data show CDR1 as SGHRS and CDR2 as YFSETQ. J was trimmed by 7 bases and V by 0 bases; bases with no gene match: 4. This CDR3 contains 14 residues. CDR3 sequence (DNA): TGCGCCAGCAGCTTGGTTGGACAGGGGACTGGCTACACCTTC. Protein product: CASSLVGQGTGYTF.

With respect to this clonotype: This likely stems from a read error, as it lies one base from a far larger clone. This rearrangement joins TRBV27 to TRBJ2-1; 7 bases fit TRBD2. CDR1 is MNHEY and CDR2 is SMNVEV in the germline V gene (reference sequence). This CDR3 region has 13 residues. Trimming at V came to 3 bases and at J to 10 bases, leaving 6 bases not matched to a gene. In DNA, the CDR3 is TGTGCCAGCAGTTTGAACGGGAGGCGGGAGCAGTTCTTC. This translates into CASSLNGRREQFF.

This clonotype was counted between two and nine times. The J gene is TRBJ2-1, the V gene TRBV9; TRBD2 matches at 9 bases. V trimming: 0 bases; J trimming: 6 bases; junction bases outside the gene matches: 4. Germline V gives CDR1 SGDLS, CDR2 YYNGEE. CDR3 length: 15 amino acids. The chain's CDR3 is CASSVEGLAINEQFF. In DNA form, the CDR3 reads TGTGCCAGCAGCGTAGAAGGACTAGCGATCAATGAGCAGTTCTTC.

V is TRBV30 and J is TRBJ2-7; TRBD2 might be the D (5 bases). Trimming took off 5 bases at V and 0 bases at J, with 20 bases between the two ends. In germline, CDR1 is GTSNPN, CDR2 SVGIG (reference sequence). CDR3 length: 16 residues. This CDR3 reads CAWDPVGGGTSYEQYF. The DNA of the CDR3 is TGTGCCTGGGATCCGGTGGGTGGAGGAACCTCCTACGAGCAGTACTTC.

This clonotype was detected ten times or more. The genes are TRBV3-1 and TRBJ2-1, with 10 bases that match TRBD1. The CDR3 contains 17 residues. The germline V gene encodes CDR1 LGHDT and CDR2 YNNKEL (reference sequence). With 4 bases clipped from V and 6 bases from J, the junction kept 12 bases outside the gene matches. CDR3 nucleotide sequence: TGTGCCAGCAGCCCCCCCGGGACAGGGGTTGCGCTCAATGAGCAGTTCTTC. It translates to CASSPPGTGVALNEQFF.

This clonotype was seen at least ten times. The gene calls are TRBV20-1 and TRBJ2-1; 13 bases align to TRBD2. CDR1 DFQATT and CDR2 SNEGSKA come from the germline V gene (reference sequence). The trim removed 5 bases at V and 3 bases at J, leaving 4 bases unmatched. This CDR3 comprises 15 residues. In nucleotides, the CDR3 is TGCAGTGCTCCCGGGACTAGCGGGAACTACAATGAGCAGTTCTTC. Protein product: CSAPGTSGNYNEQFF.

This clonotype was counted only a few times. The chain carries TRBV20-1 and TRBJ1-2; no clear D. The CDR3 length is 13 residues. Trimming stripped 0 bases from V and 2 bases from J, with 7 bases between. CDR1 is DFQATT, CDR2 SNEGSKA, per germline (reference sequence). The CDR3 sequence is CSAREGWNYGYTF. In DNA form, the CDR3 reads TGCAGTGCTAGAGAGGGCTGGAACTATGGCTACACCTTC.